This record concerns one TCR beta chain sequence. Generated by immunoSEQ multiplex PCR, the TCRdb table keeps only in-frame clones and is missing some. The sample includes about 210,000 clones, around nine tenths of them seen just once. Germline V gene sequence: CDR1 MNHNS, CDR2 SASEGT. The CDR3 length is 19 residues. V gave up 3 bases and J gave up 7 bases; unmatched junction bases: 18. These data belong to a study of blood T cell repertoires in COVID-19. At the level of the study: The samples span acute and convalescent COVID-19 from the United States, Italy and Spain. In each case, the material was cDNA or gDNA derived from T cells, B-cell-depleted T cells, or PBMCs.

Sample: peripheral blood. The chain couples TRBV6-1 to TRBJ1-6, with 7 bases matching TRBD1. The sequence came from a man aged 55-75 years with acute or convalescent COVID-19. This chain's CDR3 is CASSDRYPSTGTGNSPLHF. DNA for the CDR3: TGTGCCAGCAGTGACCGCTACCCTTCGACAGGGACGGGGAATTCACCCCTCCACTTT.